Sequencing of this T cell receptor (beta chain) was carried out in a study of blood T cell repertoires in COVID-19. Libraries were prepared by immunoSEQ multiplex PCR; TCRdb keeps only in-frame clonotypes and omits some of them. The table includes about 400,000 clones, approximately 87% detected once. The CDR3 runs 11 residues. The germline gives CDR1 GTSNPN, CDR2 SVGIG (reference sequence). Trimming removed 3 bases from V and 5 bases from J, with 6 bases in between. The sample was PBMCs or T cells enriched from blood (not recorded which). This receptor was obtained from a man aged 35-49 years in a cohort exposed to, infected with or recovered from COVID-19 (not recorded which). The chain couples TRBV30 to TRBJ2-3; no definite D call. The CDR3 nucleotides read TGTGCCTGGAGCTTCGTAGATACGCAGTATTTT. This gives the protein CAWSFVDTQYF.